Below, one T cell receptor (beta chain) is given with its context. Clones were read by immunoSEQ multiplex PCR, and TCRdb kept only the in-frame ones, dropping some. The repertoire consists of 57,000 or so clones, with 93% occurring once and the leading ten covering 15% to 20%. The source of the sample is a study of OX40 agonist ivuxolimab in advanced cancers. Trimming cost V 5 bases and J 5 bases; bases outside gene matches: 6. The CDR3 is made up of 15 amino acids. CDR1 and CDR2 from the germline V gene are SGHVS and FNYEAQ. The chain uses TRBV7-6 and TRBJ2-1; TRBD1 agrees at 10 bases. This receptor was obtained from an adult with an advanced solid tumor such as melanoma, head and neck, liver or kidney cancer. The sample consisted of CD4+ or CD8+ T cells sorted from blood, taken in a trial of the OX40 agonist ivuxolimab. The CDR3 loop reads CASSLRQGADNEQFF. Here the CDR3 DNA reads TGTGCCAGCAGCCTACGACAGGGGGCTGACAATGAGCAGTTCTTC.